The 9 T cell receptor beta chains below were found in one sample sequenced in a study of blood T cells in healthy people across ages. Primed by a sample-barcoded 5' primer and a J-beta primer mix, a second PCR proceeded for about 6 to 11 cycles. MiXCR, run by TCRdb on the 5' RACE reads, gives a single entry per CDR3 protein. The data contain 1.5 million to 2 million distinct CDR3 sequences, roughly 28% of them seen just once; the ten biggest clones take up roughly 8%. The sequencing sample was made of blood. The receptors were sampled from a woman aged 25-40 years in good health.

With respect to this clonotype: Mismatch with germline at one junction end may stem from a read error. This CDR3 is CASNLDCLPGESDTF. Here the CDR3 DNA reads TGTGCCAGCAACTTAGATTGTCTGCCAGGGGAATCTGACACCTTC. The chain carries TRBV7-6 and TRBJ1-2; perhaps TRBD1 as D (6 bases). The CDR3 runs to 15 residues. Germline values: CDR1 SGHVS, CDR2 FNYEAQ.

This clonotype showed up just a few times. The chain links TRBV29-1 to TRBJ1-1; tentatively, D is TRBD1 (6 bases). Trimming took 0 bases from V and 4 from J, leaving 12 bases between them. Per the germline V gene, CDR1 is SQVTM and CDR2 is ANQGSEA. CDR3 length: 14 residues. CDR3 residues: CSVEDLGGGTEAFF. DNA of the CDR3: TGCAGCGTTGAAGATTTGGGAGGGGGCACTGAAGCTTTCTTT.

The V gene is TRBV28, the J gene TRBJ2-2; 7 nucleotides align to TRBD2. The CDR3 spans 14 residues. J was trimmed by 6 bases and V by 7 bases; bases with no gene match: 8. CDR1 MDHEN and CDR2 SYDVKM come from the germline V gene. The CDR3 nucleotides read TGTGCCAGCATCTTAAGCGGGGTGGCCGGGGAGCTGTTTTTT. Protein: CASILSGVAGELFF.

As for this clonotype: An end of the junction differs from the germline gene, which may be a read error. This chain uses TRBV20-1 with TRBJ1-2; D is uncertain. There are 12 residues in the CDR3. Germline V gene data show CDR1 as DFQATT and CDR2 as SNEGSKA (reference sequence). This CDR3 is CRARDRVYGYTF. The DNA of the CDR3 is TGCAGGGCTAGAGATCGCGTCTATGGCTACACCTTC.

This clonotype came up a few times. The CDR3 DNA reads as TGCAGCGTTGGACGGAGAAGAGAGGGCGAGCAGTACTTC. It translates to CSVGRRREGEQYF. The V and J genes are TRBV29-1 and TRBJ2-5; the D gene is possibly TRBD2 (5 bases). The DNA end lines up better with TRBJ2-7; the J call may be wrong. From germline, CDR1 is SQVTM and CDR2 ANQGSEA. CDR3 length: 13 residues.

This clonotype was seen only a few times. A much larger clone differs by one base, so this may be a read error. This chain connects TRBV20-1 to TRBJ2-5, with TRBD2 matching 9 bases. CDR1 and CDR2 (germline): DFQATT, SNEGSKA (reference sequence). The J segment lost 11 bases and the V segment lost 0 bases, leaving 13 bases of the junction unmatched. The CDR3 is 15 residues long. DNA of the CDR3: TGCAGTGCTAGAGATTTTGGTAGCGGGGGCTATGAGCAGTACTTC. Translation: CSARDFGSGGYEQYF.

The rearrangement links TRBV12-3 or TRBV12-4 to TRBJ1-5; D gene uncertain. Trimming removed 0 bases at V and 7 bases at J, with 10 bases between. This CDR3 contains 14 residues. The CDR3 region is CASSLADGYQPQHF. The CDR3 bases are TGTGCCAGCAGTTTAGCGGACGGGTACCAGCCCCAGCATTTT.

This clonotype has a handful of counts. The CDR3 protein is CASSTAPGRNSPLHF. CDR3 DNA: TGTGCCAGTAGTACCGCCCCGGGTCGAAATTCACCCCTCCACTTT. This rearrangement joins TRBV19 to TRBJ1-6; D is undetermined. V shed 4 bases and J shed 7 bases, with 14 bases lying between them. CDR1 LNHDA and CDR2 SQIVND come from the germline V gene (reference sequence). The CDR3 has 15 amino acids.

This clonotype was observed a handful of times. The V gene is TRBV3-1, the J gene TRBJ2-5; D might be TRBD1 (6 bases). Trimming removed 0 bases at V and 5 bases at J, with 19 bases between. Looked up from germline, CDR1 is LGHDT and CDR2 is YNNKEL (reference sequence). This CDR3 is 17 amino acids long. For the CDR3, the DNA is TGTGCCAGCAGCCAAGATAGCAGGGGCTCCATTAGGGAGACCCAGTACTTC. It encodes CASSQDSRGSIRETQYF.